The entry below describes one TCR beta chain. What it binds is unknown. Researchers ran the PCR with 60 Vbeta and 13 Jbeta primers. Measured with immunoSEQ multiplex PCR; TCRdb has only the in-frame clones, and not every one. Among some 140,000 clones listed, around 75% were seen once. This CDR3 contains 13 residues. Germline V gene sequence: CDR1 SGDLS, CDR2 YYNGEE. Deletions cut 7 bases from V and 1 base from J, with 8 bases between. This specimen comes from a study of cytomegalovirus exposure and HLA in healthy donors. General study results and limits: Later analysis found that TCR beta chains associated with HLA were more clonally expanded than other, equally common chains. In vitro checks showed that a few CMV-associated chains really do target CMV antigens.

Source material: PBMCs. V gene TRBV9 combines with J gene TRBJ1-4; D gene ambiguous. The receptor was derived from a female donor in good health and CMV-seronegative. The CDR3 bases are TGTGCCAGCGGGTCGGGAACTAATGAAAAACTGTTTTTT. This gives the protein CASGSGTNEKLFF.